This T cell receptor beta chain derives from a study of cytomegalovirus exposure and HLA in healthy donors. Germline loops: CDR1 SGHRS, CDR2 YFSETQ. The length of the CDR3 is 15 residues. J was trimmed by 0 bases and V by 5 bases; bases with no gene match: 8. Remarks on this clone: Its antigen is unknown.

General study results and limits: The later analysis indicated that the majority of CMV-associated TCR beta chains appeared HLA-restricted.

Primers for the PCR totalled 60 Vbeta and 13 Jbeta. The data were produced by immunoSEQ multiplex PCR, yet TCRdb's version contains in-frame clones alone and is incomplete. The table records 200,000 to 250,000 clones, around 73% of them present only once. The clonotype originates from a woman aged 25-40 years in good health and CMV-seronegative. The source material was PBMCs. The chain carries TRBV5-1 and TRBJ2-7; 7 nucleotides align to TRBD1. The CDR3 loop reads CASRPGTVSSYEQYF. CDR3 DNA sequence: TGCGCCAGCAGACCCGGGACAGTAAGCTCCTACGAGCAGTACTTC.